These T cell receptor beta chains were read from a single sample in a study of patients and donors after allogeneic stem cell transplantation. One entry per CDR3 protein, called by TCRdb with MiXCR from the RT-PCR reads. The top ten clones hold more than 25% of a sample with about 160,000 distinct CDR3 sequences, more than 20% of them seen once. Sequencing input: blood, either unsorted or a sorted T cell fraction (not recorded which). The receptor source for this set is a human donor who was either an allogeneic HSCT recipient or a stem cell or donor lymphocyte infusion donor (not recorded which). It is not recorded whose cells these are; they may come from a transplant donor. Both conserved end residues are part of each CDR3. Each record gives: clone size, J gene, V gene, D gene, CDR3 DNA, CDR3 protein. The D gene is left open where the match is weak. A row's size may be missing; if present it is once, few, many or a size class.

abundance: few; j_gene: TRBJ1-1; v_gene: TRBV12-3/TRBV12-4; d_gene: -; CDR3nt: TGTGCCAGCAGGGCCGATGGAGGGTACACTGAAGCTTTCTTT; CDR3aa: CASRADGGYTEAFF
abundance: -; j_gene: TRBJ1-3; v_gene: TRBV7-2; d_gene: -; CDR3nt: TGTGCCAGCAGCCCCAGAACAAACTCTGGAAACACCATATATTTT; CDR3aa: CASSPRTNSGNTIYF
abundance: -; j_gene: TRBJ1-1; v_gene: TRBV20-1; d_gene: -; CDR3nt: TGCAGTGCGCTACGTGGGGGGCCTGAAGCTTTCTTT; CDR3aa: CSALRGGPEAFF
abundance: few; j_gene: TRBJ1-1; v_gene: TRBV12-3/TRBV12-4; d_gene: -; CDR3nt: TGTGCCAGCAGTTTTAGGGGCAAGAACACTGAAGCTTTCTTT; CDR3aa: CASSFRGKNTEAFF
abundance: many; j_gene: TRBJ1-1; v_gene: TRBV12-3/TRBV12-4; d_gene: -; CDR3nt: TGTGCCAGCAATCCGGTACTGAACACTGAAGCTTTCTTT; CDR3aa: CASNPVLNTEAFF
abundance: -; j_gene: TRBJ1-2; v_gene: TRBV9; d_gene: -; CDR3nt: TGTGCCAGCAGCGATCGCGACAGCCTCTATGGCTACACCTTC; CDR3aa: CASSDRDSLYGYTF
abundance: -; j_gene: TRBJ2-1; v_gene: TRBV20-1; d_gene: -; CDR3nt: TGCAGTGCCAGTGGGCTATCCGGCAATGAGCAGTTCTTC; CDR3aa: CSASGLSGNEQFF
abundance: once; j_gene: TRBJ2-4; v_gene: TRBV11-2; d_gene: -; CDR3nt: TGTGCCAGCAGCCGGGACGGAATAGCCAAAAACATTCAGTACTTC; CDR3aa: CASSRDGIAKNIQYF
abundance: -; j_gene: TRBJ2-1; v_gene: TRBV11-2; d_gene: -; CDR3nt: TGTGCCAGCAGCTTACGGGATTTGCCGGCTGAGCAGTTCTTC; CDR3aa: CASSLRDLPAEQFF
abundance: -; j_gene: TRBJ2-1; v_gene: TRBV20-1; d_gene: TRBD1; CDR3nt: TGCAGTAGGGCCACAGGGGGCCGTGAGCAGTTCTTC; CDR3aa: CSRATGGREQFF
abundance: -; j_gene: TRBJ1-3; v_gene: TRBV10-3; d_gene: -; CDR3nt: TGTGCCACCAACAGGGCTGACTCTGGAAACACCATATATTTT; CDR3aa: CATNRADSGNTIYF
abundance: -; j_gene: TRBJ2-1; v_gene: TRBV20-1; d_gene: TRBD2; CDR3nt: TGCAGTGCTAGCAAGCTAGCGGGAGGATTTGGCTACAATGAGCAGTTCTTC; CDR3aa: CSASKLAGGFGYNEQFF
abundance: many; j_gene: TRBJ1-1; v_gene: TRBV12-3/TRBV12-4; d_gene: -; CDR3nt: TGTGCCAGCAGTTTACGACAGACTGAAGCTTTCTTT; CDR3aa: CASSLRQTEAFF
abundance: -; j_gene: TRBJ1-1; v_gene: TRBV6-5; d_gene: -; CDR3nt: TGTGCCAGCAGTTACATCTGGGGCGCTGAAGCTTTCTTT; CDR3aa: CASSYIWGAEAFF
abundance: -; j_gene: TRBJ2-7; v_gene: TRBV12-3/TRBV12-4; d_gene: TRBD1; CDR3nt: TGTGCCAGCAGCTTGGGACAGGGGTATTACGAGCAGTACTTC; CDR3aa: CASSLGQGYYEQYF
abundance: few; j_gene: TRBJ2-5; v_gene: TRBV5-1; d_gene: -; CDR3nt: TGCGCCAGCAGCTTCAGCGATCAAGAGACCCAGTACTTC; CDR3aa: CASSFSDQETQYF
abundance: few; j_gene: TRBJ1-4; v_gene: TRBV18; d_gene: -; CDR3nt: TGTGCCAGCTCACCCAACCTTGCAACTAATGAAAAACTGTTTTTT; CDR3aa: CASSPNLATNEKLFF
abundance: few; j_gene: TRBJ2-7; v_gene: TRBV20-1; d_gene: -; CDR3nt: TGCAGTGCTAGAGATCCGGGGGCAATCATCTACGAGCAGTACTTC; CDR3aa: CSARDPGAIIYEQYF
abundance: -; j_gene: TRBJ2-7; v_gene: TRBV6-1; d_gene: TRBD2; CDR3nt: TGTGCCAGCAGGCTCGGACTAGCTTCTTACGAGCAGTACTTC; CDR3aa: CASRLGLASYEQYF
abundance: few; j_gene: TRBJ2-7; v_gene: TRBV7-9; d_gene: -; CDR3nt: TGTGCCAGCAGTCCGGGCCTCCTGGACGAGCAGTACTTC; CDR3aa: CASSPGLLDEQYF
abundance: -; j_gene: TRBJ2-5; v_gene: TRBV5-1; d_gene: -; CDR3nt: TGCGCCAGCAGCTTGGCCTCGCTGCAAGAGACCCAGTACTTC; CDR3aa: CASSLASLQETQYF
abundance: -; j_gene: TRBJ1-1; v_gene: TRBV4-2; d_gene: -; CDR3nt: TGTGCCAGCAGCCAAGAAGGGAAGGGGCCTGAAGCTTTCTTT; CDR3aa: CASSQEGKGPEAFF
abundance: few; j_gene: TRBJ1-4; v_gene: TRBV27; d_gene: -; CDR3nt: TGTGCCAGCAGTTTTCTGGGGGATAACGAAAAACTGTTTTTT; CDR3aa: CASSFLGDNEKLFF
abundance: -; j_gene: TRBJ2-4; v_gene: TRBV5-1; d_gene: -; CDR3nt: TGCGCCAGCAGCCCCACCTCTCGGCAGCTAGCCAAAAACATTCAGTACTTC; CDR3aa: CASSPTSRQLAKNIQYF
abundance: -; j_gene: TRBJ2-1; v_gene: TRBV9; d_gene: -; CDR3nt: TGTGCCAGCAGCGTAAATCTGCTAGACTCCGCCTACAATGAGCAGTTCTTC; CDR3aa: CASSVNLLDSAYNEQFF
abundance: -; j_gene: TRBJ2-1; v_gene: TRBV27; d_gene: -; CDR3nt: TGTGCCAGCAGTTTAGAGGGCAGCTCCTACAATGAGCAGTTCTTC; CDR3aa: CASSLEGSSYNEQFF
abundance: -; j_gene: TRBJ1-4; v_gene: TRBV7-9; d_gene: -; CDR3nt: TGTGCCAGCACCCCAGCGGGGCAGTTTAATGAAAAACTGTTTTTT; CDR3aa: CASTPAGQFNEKLFF
abundance: many; j_gene: TRBJ1-2; v_gene: TRBV11-1; d_gene: -; CDR3nt: TGTGCCAGCAGCTTACATTCCGAGACAGGCCACTATGGCTACACCTTC; CDR3aa: CASSLHSETGHYGYTF
abundance: -; j_gene: TRBJ1-2; v_gene: TRBV12-3/TRBV12-4; d_gene: TRBD1; CDR3nt: TGTGCCAGCAGGCCCCCCGGGACAGGGTTTAACTATGGCTACACCTTC; CDR3aa: CASRPPGTGFNYGYTF
abundance: few; j_gene: TRBJ2-3; v_gene: TRBV2; d_gene: -; CDR3nt: TGTGCCAGCAGTGCTTCTAGCACAGATACGCAGTATTTT; CDR3aa: CASSASSTDTQYF
abundance: -; j_gene: TRBJ2-5; v_gene: TRBV5-6; d_gene: -; CDR3nt: TGTGCCAGCAGCTTGAGGGATCGGGAGACCCAGTACTTC; CDR3aa: CASSLRDRETQYF